The clone carrying this T cell receptor beta chain was picked up a small number of times. Its antigen is currently unknown. This sample was included in a study of cytomegalovirus exposure and HLA in healthy donors. Study-wide results and caveats: When a later analysis compared HLA-associated TCR beta chains with equally common others, the HLA-associated chains turned out to be more clonally expanded and to have lower generation probabilities.

It was with 60 Vbeta and 13 Jbeta primers that the PCR ran. In the authors' workflow: Counted up in a later analysis, unique TCR beta chains came to 60 million to 95 million, with about 9.9 million shared. Method: immunoSEQ multiplex PCR; TCRdb's copy keeps in-frame clones and lacks some. The V and J calls and the clone size are those of that table, but D and trimming were determined from the DNA. Of 110,000 to 150,000 clones in the sample, around a tenth were seen once. The CDR3 totals 13 residues. Germline V gene sequence: CDR1 LNHDA, CDR2 SQIVND (reference sequence). Trimming took off 7 bases at V and 4 bases at J, with 13 bases between the two ends.

The chain is built from TRBV19 and TRBJ1-1; maybe TRBD1 (5 bases). Specimen: PBMCs. This receptor was taken from a man between 50 and 59 years old in good health and CMV-seronegative. The CDR3 spells CASTHGGSTEAFF. In DNA, the CDR3 is TGTGCCAGTACCCATGGGGGGAGCACTGAAGCTTTCTTT.